Listed below are T cell receptor beta chains from one sample, sequenced in a study of early T cells in non-severe SARS-CoV-2 infection. TCRdb itself ran the 5' RACE reads through MiXCR, one entry per CDR3 protein. There are 80,000 to 95,000 distinct CDR3 sequences in the sample; 16% occur only once, and just over 5% lies in the top ten. The sample here was whole blood, taken at baseline. All receptors derive from an adult who was a healthcare worker with PCR-confirmed SARS-CoV-2 infection or an uninfected control (not recorded which). Both conserved end residues are part of each CDR3. The D gene is left open where the match is weak. The size of a clone is reported for some rows only, either as once, few or many, or as a class for expanded clones.

TRBJ2-7,-,few,TRBV5-1,CASSLEPPYEQYF,TGCGCCAGCAGCTTGGAGCCTCCCTACGAGCAGTACTTC
TRBJ2-3,TRBD1,few,TRBV28,CASSRDRGADTQYF,TGTGCCAGCAGCCGGGACAGGGGCGCAGATACGCAGTATTTT
TRBJ2-7,TRBD2,-,TRBV12-3/TRBV12-4,CASSPGLAIAYEQYF,TGTGCCAGCAGTCCCGGACTAGCGATAGCCTACGAGCAGTACTTC
TRBJ2-3,-,-,TRBV24-1,CATSDLVDTRYF,TGTGCCACCAGTGATTTGGTAGATACGCGGTATTTT
TRBJ1-5,-,-,TRBV7-8,CASSVSSRGSWPQHF,TGTGCCAGCAGCGTATCGTCCAGGGGTTCATGGCCCCAGCATTTT
TRBJ2-5,TRBD1,few,TRBV11-2,CASSSLGQGRWWSQYF,TGTGCCAGCAGCTCATTAGGACAGGGAAGGTGGTGGTCCCAGTACTTC
TRBJ2-5,-,-,TRBV5-1,CASSLWRGQETQYF,TGCGCCAGCAGCTTGTGGAGGGGACAAGAGACCCAGTACTTC
TRBJ2-3,TRBD2,-,TRBV20-1,CSAIRREDVTDTQYF,TGCAGTGCCATACGACGGGAGGACGTCACAGATACGCAGTATTTT
TRBJ2-7,TRBD2,-,TRBV6-5,CASRYRLADSYEQYF,TGTGCCAGCAGGTATAGACTAGCGGACTCCTACGAGCAGTACTTC
TRBJ2-7,-,-,TRBV28,CATSRGEQYF,TGTGCCACCTCGAGGGGCGAGCAGTACTTC
TRBJ1-2,-,few,TRBV20-1,CSARDKGAHGYTF,TGCAGTGCTAGGGACAAGGGTGCGCATGGCTACACCTTC